The 7 T cell receptor beta chains in this list originate from one sample, sequenced in a study of T cell responses to AZD1222 COVID-19 vaccine. TCRdb's table, derived via immunoSEQ multiplex PCR, lists solely in-frame clones and lacks some. Counted here are over 150,000 clones, approximately 92% occurring once; the ten biggest clones make up around 9.3%. This specimen was peripheral blood, taken on day 0 of AZD1222 vaccination. These receptor sequences come from an adult in good health.

The chain recombines TRBV7-2 with TRBJ1-2; D unresolved. Germline V CDR1 and CDR2: SGHTA, FQGNSA. The CDR3 runs to 15 residues. The V end was cut by 5 bases, the J end by 3 bases, with 16 bases between. The CDR3 coding sequence is TGTGCCAGCAGCCCTCTCGGGTATGAGGACTATGGCTACACCTTC. Translated, it gives CASSPLGYEDYGYTF.

This chain uses TRBV6-6 with TRBJ2-1; no reliable D call. With 6 bases removed from V and 5 bases from J, the gap between germline ends came to 11 bases. Looked up from germline, CDR1 is MNHNY and CDR2 is SVGAGI (reference sequence). The CDR3 is 13 amino acids. The CDR3 protein is CASRMRYDNEQFF. DNA for the CDR3: TGTGCCAGCAGAATGAGGTACGACAATGAGCAGTTCTTC.

The chain is built from TRBV7-9 and TRBJ1-5, with a possible D match to TRBD1 (5 bases). Germline lookup yields CDR1 SEHNR and CDR2 FQNEAQ (reference sequence). V was trimmed by 4 bases and J by 7 bases, leaving 23 bases between them. This CDR3 has 17 residues. The CDR3 sequence is CASSYILGQGEGQPQHF. CDR3 in DNA: TGTGCCAGCAGCTACATCCTGGGGCAGGGCGAAGGGCAGCCCCAGCATTTT.

In the case of this clone: The identical CDR3 is also encoded by other nucleotide sequences in the sample. The chain joins TRBV28 to TRBJ2-5; D remains ambiguous. CDR3 length: 11 residues. V was cut by 6 bases and J by 5 bases, with 7 bases left in between. Germline CDR1 MDHEN, CDR2 SYDVKM. The CDR3 bases are TGTGCCAGCAGCTTTAGGGAGACCCAGTACTTC. Protein: CASSFRETQYF. Full variable domain (outside the CDR3, taken from reference TRBV28 and TRBJ2-5): DVKVTQSSRYLVKRTGEKVFLECVQDMDHENMFWYRQDPGLGLRLIYFSYDVKMKEKGDIPEGYSVSREKKERFSLILESASTNQTSMYLCASSFRETQYFGPGTRLLVL.

The rearrangement uses TRBV11-2 and TRBJ1-2; D is uncertain. Germline CDR1 reads SGHAT; CDR2 reads FQNNGV. V gave up 3 bases and J gave up 7 bases, with 15 bases separating them. CDR3 length equals 14 residues. The CDR3 spells CASSFEGSRTGYTF. The CDR3 DNA is TGTGCCAGCAGCTTTGAAGGCAGTCGGACTGGCTACACCTTC.

The chain employs TRBV4-2 and TRBJ2-3; TRBD1 might be the D (6 bases). Trimming stripped 0 bases from V and 4 bases from J, with 14 bases between. CDR1 is LGHNA, CDR2 YNFKEQ, per germline. The length of the CDR3 is 16 residues. For the CDR3, the DNA is TGTGCCAGCAGCCAAGAACAAGGGGGTGTCGCAGATACGCAGTATTTT. It encodes CASSQEQGGVADTQYF.

V usage is TRBV20-1 and J usage is TRBJ1-4; unclear D gene. Trimming stripped 1 base from V and 8 bases from J, with 5 bases between. This CDR3 is built from 11 residues. The germline V gene has CDR1 DFQATT and CDR2 SNEGSKA (reference sequence). The CDR3 sequence: CSARVQEKLFF. The DNA for the CDR3 is TGCAGTGCTAGAGTCCAGGAAAAACTGTTTTTT.